Listed below are T cell receptor beta chains from one sample, sequenced in a study of identical twins. TCRdb analysed the 5' RACE reads with MiXCR anew, one entry per CDR3 protein. The table shows a few hundred thousand distinct CDR3 sequences, with 10% to 15% occurring only once. Separately, the same data were catalogued under a study of yellow fever vaccine responses in identical twins.

Sequenced input: memory (CD45RO+) T cells sorted from blood. The origin of the receptors is a woman aged 18 to 35 in good health. Both conserved end residues are part of each CDR3. The order of the fields is CDR3 protein, CDR3 DNA, D gene, V gene, clone size, J gene. A D gene is named only where the DNA matches it firmly. Size is omitted from some rows. Given values are once, few, many or a class for expanded clones.

CASSVGWGAGGGNEQFF | TGTGCCAGCAGCGTAGGTTGGGGAGCGGGGGGTGGAAATGAGCAGTTCTTC | TRBD2 | TRBV9 | - | TRBJ2-1
CASSGRDTQYF | TGTGCCAGCAGTGGAAGGGATACGCAGTATTTT | - | TRBV12-3/TRBV12-4 | - | TRBJ2-3
CAWSKNHEQYF | TGTGCCTGGAGTAAAAACCACGAGCAGTACTTC | - | TRBV30 | few | TRBJ2-7
CASSLSDSNTEAFF | TGTGCCAGCAGTTTGTCTGACTCGAACACTGAAGCTTTCTTT | - | TRBV28 | few | TRBJ1-1
CASSSPGSLTNEQFF | TGTGCCAGCAGCTCCCCGGGCTCCCTAACCAATGAGCAGTTCTTC | - | TRBV7-2 | many | TRBJ2-1
CASRTAGGPHNEQFF | TGTGCCAGCAGAACAGCGGGGGGCCCTCACAATGAGCAGTTCTTC | TRBD2 | TRBV6-2/TRBV6-3 | - | TRBJ2-1
CASSFGSGGNGYTF | TGTGCCAGCAGTTTCGGATCAGGGGGTAATGGCTACACCTTC | TRBD1 | TRBV27 | few | TRBJ1-2
CASSLGLAGTSSGANVLTF | TGCGCCAGCAGCTTGGGGCTGGCAGGCACCAGCTCTGGGGCCAACGTCCTGACTTTC | - | TRBV5-1 | - | TRBJ2-6
CASRYRGDYEQYF | TGTGCCAGCAGATACAGGGGAGACTACGAGCAGTACTTC | TRBD1 | TRBV12-3/TRBV12-4 | few | TRBJ2-7
CASSYSGTGGSSPLHF | TGTGCCAGCAGCTACTCCGGGACAGGGGGCAGTTCACCCCTCCACTTT | TRBD1 | TRBV13 | few | TRBJ1-6
CASSARDSRTDTQYF | TGTGCCAGCAGTGCGCGGGACAGCCGCACAGATACGCAGTATTTT | - | TRBV6-1 | - | TRBJ2-3
CASSLGSGGTVAEQYF | TGTGCCAGCAGCTTAGGTTCTGGAGGGACCGTGGCGGAGCAGTACTTC | - | TRBV7-9 | - | TRBJ2-7
CASSPRGGQPQHF | TGTGCCAGCAGCCCCAGGGGGGGTCAGCCCCAGCATTTT | TRBD1 | TRBV5-4 | - | TRBJ1-5
CASRPPGNWDEQFF | TGCGCCAGCAGACCGCCGGGAAATTGGGATGAGCAGTTCTTC | - | TRBV5-1 | many | TRBJ2-1
CASSLSWTSTTPRSQYF | TGTGCCAGCAGCCTATCGTGGACTAGCACCACTCCTCGATCGCAGTATTTT | TRBD2 | TRBV3-1 | - | TRBJ2-3
CSAFQDHLGSTDTQYF | TGCAGTGCTTTCCAGGACCATTTGGGTAGCACAGATACGCAGTATTTT | - | TRBV20-1 | few | TRBJ2-3
CASSASLNTGELFF | TGTGCCAGCAGTGCTAGCCTCAACACCGGGGAGCTGTTTTTT | - | TRBV2 | many | TRBJ2-2
CASSQEGGAAGANVLTF | TGCGCCAGCAGCCAAGAGGGCGGGGCGGCCGGGGCCAACGTCCTGACTTTC | - | TRBV4-3 | - | TRBJ2-6
CASSLEGTDNQPQHF | TGCGCCAGCAGCTTGGAAGGGACGGACAATCAGCCCCAGCATTTT | - | TRBV5-1 | few | TRBJ1-5
CSASPSLAGGGETQYF | TGCAGTGCTAGTCCCTCTCTAGCGGGGGGCGGCGAGACCCAGTACTTC | TRBD2 | TRBV20-1 | few | TRBJ2-5
CASSVTSRGYEETQYF | TGTGCCAGCAGCGTGACTAGCAGGGGGTACGAAGAGACCCAGTACTTC | - | TRBV9 | - | TRBJ2-5
CSARDRPGDSNQPQHF | TGCAGTGCTAGAGATCGGCCAGGGGATAGCAATCAGCCCCAGCATTTT | - | TRBV20-1 | - | TRBJ1-5
CASRKTGRVSYEQYF | TGTGCCAGCAGAAAGACAGGACGAGTCTCCTACGAGCAGTACTTC | - | TRBV2 | few | TRBJ2-7
CASSLGGEQVYEQYF | TGCGCCAGCAGCTTGGGGGGGGAACAAGTCTACGAGCAGTACTTC | - | TRBV5-1 | few | TRBJ2-7
CASSLAAQGSNQPQHF | TGTGCCAGCAGCTTAGCGGCACAGGGAAGCAATCAGCCCCAGCATTTT | - | TRBV7-8 | few | TRBJ1-5
CASSLTEETQYF | TGTGCCAGCAGCTTAACCGAAGAGACCCAGTACTTC | - | TRBV7-9 | - | TRBJ2-5
CASSSRRGTGELFF | TGCGCCAGCAGCTCCCGTCGGGGGACCGGGGAGCTGTTTTTT | - | TRBV4-3 | - | TRBJ2-2
CASSSLSRQHSGNTIYF | TGTGCCAGCAGCTCCCTCTCCAGACAGCACTCTGGAAACACCATATATTTT | - | TRBV11-2 | few | TRBJ1-3
CATSRDQGNTGELFF | TGTGCCACCAGCAGAGATCAAGGGAACACCGGGGAGCTGTTTTTT | - | TRBV15 | many | TRBJ2-2
CSARESSGNTIYF | TGCAGTGCTAGGGAGAGCTCTGGAAACACCATATATTTT | - | TRBV20-1 | - | TRBJ1-3
CASREPGLTTDGVF | TGCGCCAGCAGGGAACCGGGACTAACCACCGATGGTGTCTTC | TRBD2 | TRBV5-1 | few | TRBJ2-1
CAWSVRATYPYEQYF | TGTGCCTGGAGTGTAAGGGCGACGTATCCCTACGAGCAGTACTTC | - | TRBV30 | few | TRBJ2-7
CASSRDGGRAKNIQYF | TGTGCCAGCAGTCGAGATGGGGGAAGGGCCAAAAACATTCAGTACTTC | - | TRBV11-2 | few | TRBJ2-4
CATSRETRDGPYEQYF | TGTGCCACCAGCAGAGAAACCCGGGACGGACCCTACGAGCAGTACTTC | - | TRBV15 | many | TRBJ2-7
CASSTDRTYTGELFF | TGTGCCAGCAGTACGGACAGGACCTACACCGGGGAGCTGTTTTTT | TRBD1 | TRBV28 | - | TRBJ2-2